The TCR beta chain described here comes from a study of control samples from healthy donors and cancer patients. Per the germline V gene, CDR1 is GTSNPN and CDR2 is SVGIG (reference sequence). This CDR3 comprises 13 residues. V was cut by 0 bases and J by 4 bases, with 9 bases left in between. Profiled with immunoSEQ multiplex PCR; TCRdb holds only in-frame clones, not every one. Of around 80,000 clones listed, around 91% are singletons. The sequence was collected from a man aged 50 or older in good health. The rearrangement uses TRBV30 and TRBJ1-1; no clear D gene. What was sequenced was blood. For the CDR3, the DNA is TGTGCCTGGAGTGTCAGGTCCGTCACTGAAGCTTTCTTT. This sequence encodes CAWSVRSVTEAFF.